This entry lists 18 T cell receptor beta chains sequenced from one sample in a study of T cell changes during pregnancy in multiple sclerosis. This table comes from immunoSEQ multiplex PCR, and its TCRdb copy is limited to in-frame clones, with some not included. The data show approximately 48,000 clones, 90% seen once. The sample consisted of CD8+ T cells from peripheral blood mononuclear cells, taken before pregnancy. These TCRs come from a female donor with multiple sclerosis, enrolled in a pregnancy study.

DNA of the CDR3: TGTGCCAGCAGCGCGGGGACAGGGGTTACCTACGAGCAGTACTTC. It yields the protein CASSAGTGVTYEQYF. V gene TRBV5-4 combines with J gene TRBJ2-7, with 10 bases fitting TRBD1. J was trimmed by 2 bases and V by 4 bases; bases with no gene match: 6. The V gene's germline CDR1 is SGHNT and CDR2 YYREEE (reference sequence). This CDR3 contains 15 residues.

This sequence joins TRBV19 and TRBJ1-5, with D uncertain. The CDR3 contains 15 residues. V lost 3 bases and J lost 1, with 10 bases in between. Germline CDR1 and CDR2: LNHDA and SQIVND (reference sequence). For the CDR3, the DNA is TGTGCCAGTAGTATCGTGGTGGAGAGCAATCAGCCCCAGCATTTT. This gives the protein CASSIVVESNQPQHF.

The CDR3 is CSGIGRGGTGELFF. The CDR3 coding sequence is TGCAGCGGGATAGGGCGGGGAGGGACCGGGGAGCTGTTTTTT. The chain is built from TRBV29-1 and TRBJ2-2; the match to TRBD2 covers 7 bases. CDR1 and CDR2 (germline): SQVTM, ANQGSEA. There are 14 residues in the CDR3. Unmatched junction bases numbered 10, after V lost 7 bases and J lost 5 bases.

This sequence joins TRBV2 and TRBJ2-5; 7 bases are a match to TRBD2. The CDR3 covers 16 residues. The ends lost 5 bases at V and 2 bases at J; junction bases unmatched: 11. Germline V gives CDR1 SNHLY, CDR2 FYNNEI. CDR3 bases: TGTGCCAGCAGTTTTTTCCCCGGGACTACACAAGAGACCCAGTACTTC. Encoded protein: CASSFFPGTTQETQYF.

The V and J genes are TRBV4-2 and TRBJ1-5; D is uncertain. Trimming shortened V by 1 base and J by 2 bases, and 6 bases separated the two germline ends. This CDR3 has 14 residues. Germline CDR1 and CDR2: LGHNA and YNFKEQ. CDR3 in amino acids: CASSQGYGNQPQHF. In DNA form, the CDR3 reads TGTGCCAGCAGCCAAGGCTATGGCAATCAGCCCCAGCATTTT.

This clone has just one count. The rearrangement joins TRBV7-3 to TRBJ2-7, with TRBD1 matching over 8 bases. CDR3 size: 17 residues. The J segment lost 4 bases and the V segment lost 3 bases, leaving 14 bases of the junction unmatched. Germline V lookup: CDR1 SGHTA, CDR2 FQGTGA. CDR3 region: CASSLARDRRLGYEQYF. As DNA, the CDR3 is TGTGCCAGCAGCTTGGCCCGGGACAGGCGTTTGGGGTACGAGCAGTACTTC.

V and J are TRBV7-2 and TRBJ1-5; 9 bases are shared with TRBD1. CDR3 length equals 14 residues. Germline values: CDR1 SGHTA, CDR2 FQGNSA. The V gene end was trimmed by 5 bases and the J gene end by 11 bases; junction bases not matched to a gene: 10. The CDR3 is CASSPGQGLLAQHF. The CDR3, as DNA: TGTGCCAGCAGCCCGGGACAGGGCCTATTAGCCCAGCATTTT. The full variable domain, with the rest looked up from reference TRBV7-2 and TRBJ1-5, is GAGVSQSPSNKVTEKGKDVELRCDPISGHTALYWYRQSLGQGLEFLIYFQGNSAPDKSGLPSDRFSAERTGGSVSTLTIQRTQQEDSAVYLCASSPGQGLLAQHFGDGTRLSIL.

In nucleotides, the CDR3 is TGTGCCAGCTCACTCCCGGGAATGGGGGAGCAGTACTTC. Translating it yields CASSLPGMGEQYF. The chain employs TRBV18 and TRBJ2-7; a possible D gene is TRBD2 (5 bases). This CDR3 is 13 amino acids long. CDR1 and CDR2 from the germline V gene are KGHSH and LQKENI. The V end lost 4 bases, the J end lost 7 bases, and 14 bases lay between the germline ends.

The rearrangement joins TRBV15 to TRBJ1-1; D uncertain. Trimming took 3 bases from V and 8 from J, leaving 13 bases between them. Germline CDR1 and CDR2: LNHNV and YYDKDF (reference sequence). The CDR3 has 13 amino acids. CDR3 sequence reads: CATSRQVNREAFF. CDR3 nucleotide sequence: TGTGCCACCAGCAGGCAGGTAAACCGCGAAGCTTTCTTT.

V gene TRBV4-2 combines with J gene TRBJ2-7; tentative D call: TRBD2 (7 bases). Germline V CDR1 and CDR2: LGHNA, YNFKEQ. Trimming left V 0 bases short and J 3 bases short, with 21 bases between. The CDR3 totals 18 residues. CDR3 in amino acids: CASSQDPLGGPLGYEQYF. In DNA form, the CDR3 reads TGTGCCAGCAGCCAAGATCCGCTGGGGGGGCCATTAGGCTACGAGCAGTACTTC.

The chain recombines TRBV6-1 with TRBJ2-7; no reliable D call. From germline, CDR1 is MNHNS and CDR2 SASEGT. With 1 base removed from V and 2 bases from J, the gap between germline ends came to 6 bases. This CDR3 spans 13 amino acids. CDR3: CASSEGSAYEQYF. The CDR3 DNA reads as TGTGCCAGCAGTGAAGGCTCAGCCTACGAGCAGTACTTC.

The chain recombines TRBV6-5 with TRBJ2-7; 9 positions match TRBD1. Germline V gene data show CDR1 as MNHEY and CDR2 as SVGAGI. V lost 2 bases, J lost 2 bases, and 4 bases stayed unmatched. CDR3 length: 15 amino acids. CDR3 loop: CASSYGTGLAYEQYF. In DNA form, the CDR3 reads TGTGCCAGCAGTTACGGGACAGGGTTAGCCTACGAGCAGTACTTC.

The genes are TRBV6-6 and TRBJ2-5; D perhaps matches TRBD2 (6 bases). The CDR3 runs to 14 residues. The V and J ends lost 6 bases and 5 bases respectively, with 16 bases between them. Germline V gene lookup returns CDR1 MNHNY and CDR2 SVGAGI (reference sequence). The CDR3 protein is CASRGTHTEETQYF. CDR3 nucleotides: TGTGCCAGCAGGGGGACTCACACGGAGGAGACCCAGTACTTC.

The chain employs TRBV7-9 and TRBJ2-7, with D unclear. Trimming left V 3 bases short and J 0 bases short, with 6 bases between. The CDR3 has 13 amino acids. The germline V gene has CDR1 SEHNR and CDR2 FQNEAQ (reference sequence). CDR3: CASSFLNSYEQYF. The CDR3 DNA reads as TGTGCCAGCAGCTTCCTTAACTCCTACGAGCAGTACTTC.

CDR3 sequence (DNA): TGTGCCAGCAGTGAAGAAACTAGTCCTAACTATGGCTACACCTTC. Translating it yields CASSEETSPNYGYTF. The gene calls are TRBV2 and TRBJ1-2; D gene uncertain. Germline V CDR1 and CDR2: SNHLY, FYNNEI. V shed 1 base and J shed 0 bases, with 9 bases lying between them. This CDR3 is built from 15 residues. Drawing the rest from reference TRBV2 and TRBJ1-2, the complete variable domain is EPEVTQTPSHQVTQMGQEVILRCVPISNHLYFYWYRQILGQKVEFLVSFYNNEISEKSEIFDDQFSVERPDGSNFTLKIRSTKLEDSAMYFCASSEETSPNYGYTFGSGTRLTVV.

The chain employs TRBV7-9 and TRBJ1-1; D is possibly TRBD1 (6 bases). The ends were cut back, 4 bases at V and 2 bases at J, with 14 bases in the middle. Germline V gives CDR1 SEHNR, CDR2 FQNEAQ (reference sequence). This CDR3 region has 15 residues. CDR3 region: CASSSPGQPNTEAFF. CDR3 in DNA: TGTGCCAGCAGCTCTCCAGGACAGCCTAACACTGAAGCTTTCTTT. Complete variable domain (other parts from reference TRBV7-9 and TRBJ1-1): DTGVSQNPRHKITKRGQNVTFRCDPISEHNRLYWYRQTLGQGPEFLTYFQNEAQLEKSRLLSDRFSAERPKGSFSTLEIQRTEQGDSAMYLCASSSPGQPNTEAFFGQGTRLTVV.

The chain links TRBV19 to TRBJ2-3; tentative D call: TRBD1 (6 bases). This CDR3 region has 13 residues. Per the germline V gene, CDR1 is LNHDA and CDR2 is SQIVND (reference sequence). The ends were cut back, 8 bases at V and 4 bases at J, with 13 bases in the middle. CDR3 bases: TGTGCCAGTGTTAGGGCAGGGGCAGATACGCAGTATTTT. Protein product: CASVRAGADTQYF.

The chain recombines TRBV15 with TRBJ2-1; 11 bases agree with TRBD2. The junction had 4 bases not matched to a gene; V was cut back by 4 bases and J by 2 bases. Germline CDR1 is LNHNV and CDR2 is YYDKDF (reference sequence). This CDR3 has 16 amino acids. The CDR3 DNA is TGTGCCACCAGCATCGGGACTAGCGGACCCTACAATGAGCAGTTCTTC. Translated, it gives CATSIGTSGPYNEQFF.